The clone carrying this T cell receptor beta chain was found a few times. These data come from a study of regulatory T cells in long-lasting Graves disease. Indicated time point: persistent/refractory GD, antithyroid drugs over 5 years with positive TRAb. From PBMCs, RNA was extracted and then used to make the TCR library. Both iRepertoire HTBI primers and Arm-PCR of CDR3 regions were used to build the TCR beta libraries. In TCRdb, the multiplex PCR reads were re-called with MiXCR into one record per CDR3 protein. The sample consists of some 330,000 distinct CDR3 sequences, around 23% of them appearing once. The V gene's germline CDR1 is SGDLS and CDR2 YYNGEE. This CDR3 spans 14 amino acids. Between the trimmed V and J ends, which lost 0 bases and 5 bases, there was a span of 11 bases.

Source: peripheral blood mononuclear cells (PBMCs), taken when the disease was refractory, from a patient treated with antithyroid drugs. The V call is TRBV9, the J call TRBJ2-5; possible D gene TRBD2, 6 bases. The receptor comes from a middle-aged woman with Graves disease. For the CDR3, the DNA is TGTGCCAGCAGCGTAGGTGCCCTAGCGGAGACCCAGTACTTC. It translates to CASSVGALAETQYF. The entire variable domain, with the rest obtained from reference TRBV9 and TRBJ2-5, is as follows: DSGVTQTPKHLITATGQRVTLRCSPRSGDLSVYWYQQSLDQGLQFLIQYYNGEERAKGNILERFSAQQFPDLHSELNLSSLELGDSALYFCASSVGALAETQYFGPGTRLLVL.